Listed below are T cell receptor beta chains from one sample, sequenced in a study of cytomegalovirus exposure and HLA in healthy donors. The assay was immunoSEQ multiplex PCR, and TCRdb's table has in-frame clones only and misses some. The table lists around 220,000 clones, over 60% of them singletons. What was sequenced was PBMCs. All receptors derive from a man aged 35-49 years in good health and CMV-seronegative. CDR3s include the opening cysteine and the closing phenylalanine or tryptophan.

j_gene: TRBJ1-4
v_gene: TRBV7-9
CDR3aa: CSSSLAQMNEKLFF

j_gene: TRBJ1-4
v_gene: TRBV5-1
CDR3aa: CASSSWTGEGEKLFF

j_gene: TRBJ1-2
v_gene: TRBV9
CDR3aa: CASFRFGQPDGYTF

j_gene: TRBJ1-5
v_gene: TRBV5-8
CDR3aa: CASSSGTGSRLNNQPQHF

j_gene: TRBJ2-1
v_gene: TRBV19
CDR3aa: CASSRGSGRASEQFF

j_gene: TRBJ1-5
v_gene: TRBV18
CDR3aa: CASSSGTVNQPQHF

j_gene: TRBJ1-1
v_gene: TRBV11-2
CDR3aa: CASSLRGTEAFF

j_gene: TRBJ2-1
v_gene: TRBV4-1
CDR3aa: CASSQAQAGGGNEQFF

j_gene: TRBJ1-3
v_gene: TRBV7-9
CDR3aa: CASRPGTASGNTIYF

j_gene: TRBJ1-1
v_gene: TRBV29-1
CDR3aa: CSVGPVGFSF

j_gene: TRBJ1-5
v_gene: TRBV7-2
CDR3aa: CASRERESSNQPQHF

j_gene: TRBJ1-4
v_gene: TRBV11-2
CDR3aa: CASSRGSRELFF

j_gene: TRBJ1-1
v_gene: TRBV15
CDR3aa: CATGGGLGTEAFF

j_gene: TRBJ1-2
v_gene: TRBV9
CDR3aa: CASSALPTGVVGYTF

j_gene: TRBJ2-4
v_gene: TRBV4-1
CDR3aa: CASSQGTSGLAKNIQYF

j_gene: TRBJ1-5
v_gene: TRBV4-2
CDR3aa: CASSQDGQGNQPQHF

j_gene: TRBJ2-5
v_gene: TRBV6-6
CDR3aa: CASTSGSRGETQYF